This TCR beta chain was sequenced for a study of shared clonotypes between healthy human individuals. General study points: It was the non-shared clonotypes that had lower generation probabilities than clonotypes shared by all four donors. Donor scarcity curtailed the genetic and exposure-history diversity represented herein. Across a handful of donors, naive CD4 shared roughly 5.2%, naive CD8 more than 3%, memory CD4 less than 2.5%, memory CD8 0.4%.

Clones were sequenced by immunoSEQ multiplex PCR, and TCRdb holds only the in-frame ones, with some missing. The sample contains 800,000 or so clones, 90% to 98% of which appear only once. The junction had 19 bases not matched to a gene; V was cut back by 7 bases and J by 0 bases. The CDR3 runs 19 residues. Germline V gene data show CDR1 as SEHNR and CDR2 as FQNEAQ (reference sequence). Concerning this clone: As yet, its antigen is unknown.

CD45RO-negative CD8 cells positively selected for CCR7 made up the naive population, which excluded terminally differentiated effector memory CD45RA+ cells. Donation came from healthy HIV-negative adults that had no recent acute infections or vaccinations. The origin of this receptor is a man aged 25 to 45 in good health. The chain combines TRBV7-9 with TRBJ2-5; TRBD1 agrees at 8 bases. The sequenced sample was naive CD8+ T cells sorted from blood. Written as DNA, the CDR3 is TGTGCCAGCACCGCTTTAAGCTTCGACAGGGGCAAGTACCAAGAGACCCAGTACTTC. Amino acids: CASTALSFDRGKYQETQYF.